The 5 T cell receptor beta chains given below trace back to one sample, sequenced in a study of response to subunit inactivated influenza vaccine. TCRdb used MiXCR to reprocess the RT-PCR reads, holding one entry per CDR3 protein. The sample carries about 500,000 distinct CDR3 sequences, approximately 12% recorded once. Sequenced material: PBMCs from blood, taken roughly 46 days after vaccination. These receptors were obtained from a man between 45 and 60 years old who received an inactivated influenza vaccine.

The V call is TRBV5-1, the J call TRBJ1-1; TRBD1 is a possible D gene (5 bases). Germline V gene sequence: CDR1 SGHRS, CDR2 YFSETQ. The CDR3 runs 17 residues. Deletions cut 8 bases from V and 1 base from J, with 24 bases between. CDR3 sequence (DNA): TGCGCCAGTCAAGTGTGGGGGATGAGCTCCGAGAACACTGAAGCTTTCTTT. Translation: CASQVWGMSSENTEAFF. Together with reference TRBV5-1 and TRBJ1-1, the CDR3 gives the full variable domain: KAGVTQTPRYLIKTRGQQVTLSCSPISGHRSVSWYQQTPGQGLQFLFEYFSETQRNKGNFPGRFSGRQFSNSRSEMNVSTLELGDSALYLCASQVWGMSSENTEAFFGQGTRLTVV.

There are a few counts of this clonotype. The chain employs TRBV29-1 and TRBJ2-2; D remains ambiguous. Germline V gene sequence: CDR1 SQVTM, CDR2 ANQGSEA. The CDR3 spans 13 residues. V was pared by 4 bases and J by 6 bases, with 12 bases between. The CDR3 nucleotides are TGCAGCGTTGGGCCGTATCAGGCCGGGGAGCTGTTTTTT. Translation gives CSVGPYQAGELFF.

This clonotype was counted ten times or more. The CDR3 protein is CASSRNGRVGEKLFF. CDR3 nucleotide sequence: TGTGCCAGCAGTAGAAACGGCAGGGTGGGTGAAAAACTGTTTTTT. V is TRBV7-6 and J is TRBJ1-4, with D possibly being TRBD1 (5 bases). V lost 6 bases and J lost 7, with 18 bases in between. The CDR3 is made up of 15 amino acids. Per the germline V gene, CDR1 is SGHVS and CDR2 is FNYEAQ.

The rearrangement uses TRBV15 and TRBJ2-3; D is undetermined. Germline V gene lookup returns CDR1 LNHNV and CDR2 YYDKDF (reference sequence). Deletions cut 0 bases from V and 0 bases from J, with 7 bases between. The CDR3 contains 15 residues. The CDR3 protein is CATSRDPTSTDTQYF. Here the CDR3 DNA reads TGTGCCACCAGCAGAGATCCCACTAGCACAGATACGCAGTATTTT. The entire variable domain, with the rest obtained from reference TRBV15 and TRBJ2-3, is as follows: DAMVIQNPRYQVTQFGKPVTLSCSQTLNHNVMYWYQQKSSQAPKLLFHYYDKDFNNEADTPDNFQSRRPNTSFCFLDIRSPGLGDTAMYLCATSRDPTSTDTQYFGPGTRLTVL.

This clonotype occurred a few times. The chain employs TRBV4-3 and TRBJ1-2, with D perhaps TRBD1 (5 bases). This CDR3 is 14 amino acids long. Germline loops: CDR1 LGHNA, CDR2 YSLEER. Trimming took 1 base from V and 1 from J, leaving 7 bases between them. The CDR3 reads CASSQGQLNYGYTF. CDR3 bases: TGCGCCAGCAGCCAAGGACAGCTTAACTATGGCTACACCTTC.